The 24 T cell receptor beta chains reported below all come from one sample, sequenced in a study of T cell responses to AZD1222 COVID-19 vaccine. Libraries were prepared by immunoSEQ multiplex PCR; TCRdb keeps only in-frame clonotypes and omits some of them. Counted here are roughly 170,000 clones, 91% occurring once; the ten biggest clones make up approximately 2%. This sample comprised peripheral blood, obtained on day 0 of AZD1222 vaccination. These receptors all stem from an adult in good health.

The J gene is TRBJ1-5, the V gene TRBV7-8, with D perhaps TRBD1 (6 bases). V was trimmed by 4 bases and J by 0 bases, leaving 10 bases between them. In germline, CDR1 is SGHVS, CDR2 FQNEAQ. The CDR3 contains 15 residues. The CDR3 sequence: CASSSGHLSNQPQHF. The CDR3 coding sequence is TGTGCCAGCAGCTCGGGACATCTTAGCAATCAGCCCCAGCATTTT.

The rearrangement joins TRBV3-1 (or the pseudogene TRBV3-2) to TRBJ1-5; D uncertain. This CDR3 is built from 14 residues. V was shortened by 0 bases and J by 2 bases, with 5 bases between the two germline ends. Germline assignment: CDR1 LGHDT and CDR2 YNNKEL (reference sequence). The CDR3: CASSQEGRNQPQHF. The CDR3 bases are TGTGCCAGCAGCCAAGAGGGCCGCAATCAGCCCCAGCATTTT.

The rearrangement links TRBV28 to TRBJ2-7; D gene uncertain. This CDR3 comprises 12 residues. The V and J ends lost 6 bases and 3 bases respectively, with 9 bases between them. Germline values: CDR1 MDHEN, CDR2 SYDVKM. The CDR3 nucleotides read TGTGCCAGCAGCTCGGACGGCTACGAGCAGTACTTC. Amino acid sequence: CASSSDGYEQYF.

In this sample, this clone turned up once. The rearrangement links TRBV4-1 to TRBJ1-1; 10 nucleotides agree with TRBD1. Germline-derived CDR1 and CDR2 are MGHRA and YSYEKL. Unmatched junction bases numbered 2, after V lost 1 base and J lost 3 bases. The CDR3 is 15 residues long. The CDR3 nucleotides are TGCGCCAGCAGCCAAGTGGGACAGGGGTACACTGAAGCTTTCTTT. The encoded protein is CASSQVGQGYTEAFF.

The sample holds a few counts of this clone. V gene TRBV19 combines with J gene TRBJ2-2; D is perhaps TRBD2 (6 bases). Germline-derived CDR1 and CDR2 are LNHDA and SQIVND (reference sequence). The V end lost 6 bases, the J end lost 3 bases, and 20 bases lay between the germline ends. The CDR3 has 17 amino acids. CDR3 nucleotides: TGTGCCAGTAGCGTGGGACTCCGCGTTAGAGACACCGGGGAGCTGTTTTTT. This gives the protein CASSVGLRVRDTGELFF.

This chain links TRBV10-3 with TRBJ2-7, with 7 bases fitting TRBD1. Germline CDR1 reads ENHRY; CDR2 reads SYGVKD. J was trimmed by 5 bases and V by 10 bases; bases with no gene match: 8. CDR3 length: 12 residues. Written as DNA, the CDR3 is TGTGCCACCCAGGGGGTGGACCACGAGCAGTACTTC. Translation gives CATQGVDHEQYF.

J is TRBJ1-1 and V is TRBV10-3; 7 bases align to TRBD1. The CDR3 extends over 14 amino acids. CDR1 is ENHRY and CDR2 is SYGVKD in the germline V gene. V was clipped by 6 bases and J by 4 bases; unmatched bases: 8. CDR3 loop: CAISVGQASTEAFF. In nucleotides, the CDR3 is TGTGCCATCAGCGTCGGACAGGCGAGCACTGAAGCTTTCTTT.

The gene calls are TRBV7-9 and TRBJ2-7; no firm D call. The germline V gene has CDR1 SEHNR and CDR2 FQNEAQ (reference sequence). This CDR3 is 11 amino acids long. The V and J ends lost 5 bases and 3 bases respectively, with 5 bases between them. CDR3 sequence: CASSPFYEQYF. The CDR3 region has the DNA TGTGCCAGCAGCCCGTTCTACGAGCAGTACTTC.

The rearrangement uses TRBV27 and TRBJ2-1, with D unresolved. This CDR3 comprises 15 residues. V gave up 3 bases and J gave up 3 bases, with 12 bases separating them. Germline V CDR1 and CDR2: MNHEY, SMNVEV (reference sequence). CDR3 region: CASSFGTPDYNEQFF. Written as DNA, the CDR3 is TGTGCCAGCAGTTTCGGAACACCTGACTACAATGAGCAGTTCTTC.

This clone was recorded once. The CDR3 sequence: CASSLSGRGVTEAFF. The CDR3 coding sequence is TGTGCCAGCAGCTTAAGCGGACGGGGAGTCACTGAAGCTTTCTTT. The rearrangement joins TRBV7-3 to TRBJ1-1, with D uncertain. The CDR3 runs to 15 residues. Germline V gene lookup returns CDR1 SGHTA and CDR2 FQGTGA. The V gene lost 1 base and the J gene lost 4 bases, with 13 bases spanning the gap.

The chain uses TRBV2 and TRBJ2-3, with 12 bases aligning to TRBD2. Germline values: CDR1 SNHLY, CDR2 FYNNEI. The CDR3 has 16 residues. Trimming removed 5 bases from V and 1 base from J; junction bases left unmatched: 4. The CDR3 bases are TGTGCCAGCAGTCCCCGGACTAGCGGGGGCACAGATACGCAGTATTTT. Encoded protein: CASSPRTSGGTDTQYF.

V and J are TRBV4-3 and TRBJ1-4, with a possible D match to TRBD1 (6 bases). From germline, CDR1 is LGHNA and CDR2 YSLEER. This CDR3 spans 15 amino acids. Trimming shortened V by 0 bases and J by 8 bases, and 13 bases separated the two germline ends. The CDR3 DNA reads as TGCGCCAGCAGCCAAGATTCGGGGGCTTCGGAAAAACTGTTTTTT. Translation gives CASSQDSGASEKLFF.

The chain combines TRBV19 with TRBJ2-7; tentative D call: TRBD1 (5 bases). Germline lookup yields CDR1 LNHDA and CDR2 SQIVND (reference sequence). CDR3 size: 10 residues. Trimming pared 8 bases from V and 12 bases from J, leaving 14 bases between. The CDR3 DNA is TGTGCCAGTGGGGCCTCACATCCGTACTTC. It translates to CASGASHPYF.

The chain carries TRBV19 and TRBJ1-3, with no clear D. Germline V CDR1 and CDR2: LNHDA, SQIVND (reference sequence). The CDR3 is 15 amino acids. V lost 5 bases and J 3 bases, leaving 14 bases between the germline ends. Here the CDR3 DNA reads TGTGCCAGTAGTCTATCGAGACACGGTGGAAACACCATATATTTT. It yields the protein CASSLSRHGGNTIYF.

The V and J genes are TRBV7-2 and TRBJ1-5, with 7 bases identical to TRBD1. J was trimmed by 7 bases and V by 5 bases; bases with no gene match: 8. Germline values: CDR1 SGHTA, CDR2 FQGNSA. The CDR3 covers 14 residues. CDR3 DNA sequence: TGTGCCAGCAGCCCAGGGGGGGATCGACAGCCCCAGCATTTT. Translation gives CASSPGGDRQPQHF.

The V gene is TRBV5-1, the J gene TRBJ1-3; D unresolved. V was clipped by 1 base and J by 0 bases, with 2 bases between them. Germline CDR1 and CDR2: SGHRS and YFSETQ. This CDR3 spans 13 amino acids. The CDR3 coding sequence is TGCGCCAGCAGCTTGAGCTCTGGAAACACCATATATTTT. It is translated as CASSLSSGNTIYF.

The rearrangement links TRBV7-2 to TRBJ1-4, with D perhaps matching TRBD1 (5 bases). The CDR3 spans 13 residues. Germline CDR1 SGHTA, CDR2 FQGNSA. V was clipped by 3 bases and J by 10 bases, with 12 bases between them. The CDR3 loop reads CASSLWGEGKLFF. The CDR3 bases are TGTGCCAGCAGCTTGTGGGGGGAGGGAAAACTGTTTTTT.

The chain recombines TRBV7-8 with TRBJ2-7; no clear D gene. V was trimmed by 1 base and J by 2 bases, leaving 9 bases between them. This CDR3 is 14 amino acids long. The germline CDR1 and CDR2 sequences are SGHVS and FQNEAQ. The CDR3 loop is CASSLGHTTYEQYF. The CDR3 DNA sequence: TGTGCCAGCAGCTTAGGACACACAACCTACGAGCAGTACTTC.

This clone turned up a few times. The chain is built from TRBV19 and TRBJ1-2, with unresolved D. Trimming shortened V by 11 bases and J by 7 bases, and 11 bases separated the two germline ends. Germline V gene lookup returns CDR1 LNHDA and CDR2 SQIVND (reference sequence). The CDR3 runs 10 residues. The CDR3 sequence: CASLGSGYTF. DNA for the CDR3: TGTGCCTCATTAGGGTCTGGCTACACCTTC.

The chain carries TRBV15 and TRBJ1-5; TRBD1 might be the D (6 bases). Germline loops: CDR1 LNHNV, CDR2 YYDKDF (reference sequence). The CDR3 covers 19 residues. Trimming removed 0 bases from V and 5 bases from J, with 23 bases in between. The DNA of the CDR3 is TGTGCCACCAGCAGAGATATTGGGGGGCGGAGGGGAATTGATCAGCCCCAGCATTTT. Protein product: CATSRDIGGRRGIDQPQHF.

CDR3 bases: TGTGCCAGCAGTGAATTATATGAAGCTTTCTTT. The encoded protein is CASSELYEAFF. The chain has TRBV2 and TRBJ1-1; D is ambiguous. The CDR3 is 11 residues long. The V end was cut by 2 bases, the J end by 7 bases, with 5 bases between. Germline CDR1 and CDR2: SNHLY and FYNNEI.

The chain employs TRBV28 and TRBJ2-7, with D possibly TRBD1 on 5 matching bases. The V and J ends lost 3 bases and 5 bases respectively, with 14 bases between them. This CDR3 region has 14 residues. Germline values: CDR1 MDHEN, CDR2 SYDVKM. The CDR3 nucleotides read TGTGCCAGCAGTTTCCAGACAGTTAACAACGAGCAGTACTTC. Translated: CASSFQTVNNEQYF.

This clone was observed once. This rearrangement joins TRBV5-1 to TRBJ2-5; possibly TRBD2 for D (8 bases). The CDR3 totals 15 residues. V was shortened by 4 bases and J by 4 bases, with 17 bases between the two germline ends. Germline V CDR1 and CDR2: SGHRS, YFSETQ. CDR3 DNA: TGCGCCAGCAGCCGGGAGGGGGCTAGAGGAGAGACCCAGTACTTC. It codes for CASSREGARGETQYF.

The rearrangement joins TRBV18 to TRBJ1-1; D is unclear. Trimming stripped 3 bases from V and 2 bases from J, with 7 bases between. Germline CDR1 reads KGHSH; CDR2 reads LQKENI. This CDR3 comprises 13 residues. CDR3 sequence: CASSPTVNTEAFF. CDR3 in DNA: TGTGCCAGCTCACCTACAGTTAACACTGAAGCTTTCTTT. Full variable domain (rest looked up from reference TRBV18 and TRBJ1-1): NAGVMQNPRHLVRRRGQEARLRCSPMKGHSHVYWYRQLPEEGLKFMVYLQKENIIDESGMPKERFSAEFPKEGPSILRIQQVVRGDSAAYFCASSPTVNTEAFFGQGTRLTVV.